This T cell receptor (beta chain) was captured in a study of CD8+ T cells in alopecia areata. The table lists this clone with a few counts. Its antigen is as yet unknown. The sample's treatment: oral pan-JAK inhibitor, 5-10 mg twice daily. The germline V gene has CDR1 SQVTM and CDR2 ANQGSEA. This CDR3 contains 14 residues. V lost 6 bases, J lost 3 bases, and 18 bases lay in between. Reverse transcription of extracted RNA yielded cDNA, which provided the sequencing template. The data were produced by immunoSEQ multiplex PCR, yet TCRdb's version contains in-frame clones alone and is incomplete. The sample carries 110,000 or so clones, roughly 63% recorded once. Study findings and constraints: Whether baseline CD8+ expansion is linked to response remains uncertain, given a single nonresponder.

This chain links TRBV29-1 with TRBJ2-7; TRBD1 might be the D (6 bases). The sample was CD8+ T cells sorted from blood, taken at week 4, from a patient treated with tofacitinib. This clonotype originated in a human donor with alopecia areata. The CDR3 reads CSVQPKGHLYEQYF. The CDR3 DNA follows: TGCAGCGTACAACCGAAGGGACATCTCTACGAGCAGTACTTC.